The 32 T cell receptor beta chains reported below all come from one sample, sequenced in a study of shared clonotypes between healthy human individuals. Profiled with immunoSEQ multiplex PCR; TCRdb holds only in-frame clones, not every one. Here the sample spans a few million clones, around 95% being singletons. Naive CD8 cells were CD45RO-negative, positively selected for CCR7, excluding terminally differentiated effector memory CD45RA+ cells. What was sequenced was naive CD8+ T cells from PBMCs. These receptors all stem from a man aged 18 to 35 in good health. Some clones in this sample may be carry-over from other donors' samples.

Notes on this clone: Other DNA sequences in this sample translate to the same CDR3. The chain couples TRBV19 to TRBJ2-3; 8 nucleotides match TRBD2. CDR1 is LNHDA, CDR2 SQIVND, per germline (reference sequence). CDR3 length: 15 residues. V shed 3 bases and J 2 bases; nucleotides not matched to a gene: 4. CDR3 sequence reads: CASSIPSGSTDTQYF. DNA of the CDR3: TGTGCCAGTAGTATCCCTAGCGGGTCCACAGATACGCAGTATTTT.

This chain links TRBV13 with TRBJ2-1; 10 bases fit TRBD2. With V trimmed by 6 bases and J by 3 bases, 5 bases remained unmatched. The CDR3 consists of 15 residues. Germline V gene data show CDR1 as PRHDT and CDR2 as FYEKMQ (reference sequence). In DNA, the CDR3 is TGTGCCAGCAGATCACCTAGCGGGGGCTACAATGAGCAGTTCTTC. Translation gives CASRSPSGGYNEQFF.

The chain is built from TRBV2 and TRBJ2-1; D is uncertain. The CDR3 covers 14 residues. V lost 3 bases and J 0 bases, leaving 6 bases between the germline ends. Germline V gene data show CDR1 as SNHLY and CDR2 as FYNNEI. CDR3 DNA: TGTGCCAGCAGTGATGCCTTCTCCTACAATGAGCAGTTCTTC. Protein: CASSDAFSYNEQFF.

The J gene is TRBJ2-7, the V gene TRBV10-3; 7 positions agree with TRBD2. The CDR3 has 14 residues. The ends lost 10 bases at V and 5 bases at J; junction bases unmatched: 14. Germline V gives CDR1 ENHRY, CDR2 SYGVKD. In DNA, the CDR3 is TGTGCCAGTTATAACGGGGGGATAGGCGACGAGCAGTACTTC. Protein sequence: CASYNGGIGDEQYF.

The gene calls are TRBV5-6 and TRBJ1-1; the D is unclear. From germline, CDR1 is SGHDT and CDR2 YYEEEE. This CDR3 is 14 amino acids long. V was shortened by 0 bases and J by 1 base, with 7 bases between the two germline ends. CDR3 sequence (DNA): TGTGCCAGCAGCTTGGCCGTAGGGAACACTGAAGCTTTCTTT. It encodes CASSLAVGNTEAFF.

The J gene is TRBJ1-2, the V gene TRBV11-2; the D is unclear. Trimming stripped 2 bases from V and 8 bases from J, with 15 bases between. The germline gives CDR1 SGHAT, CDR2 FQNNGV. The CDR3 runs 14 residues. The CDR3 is CASSLSSAGRGYTF. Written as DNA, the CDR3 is TGTGCCAGCAGCTTAAGCTCCGCCGGGAGGGGCTACACCTTC.

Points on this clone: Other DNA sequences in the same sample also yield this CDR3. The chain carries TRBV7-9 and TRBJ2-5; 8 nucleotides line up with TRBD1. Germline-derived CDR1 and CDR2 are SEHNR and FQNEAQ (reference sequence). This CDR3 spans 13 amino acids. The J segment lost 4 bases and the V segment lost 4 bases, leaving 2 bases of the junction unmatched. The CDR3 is CASSSTGGETQYF. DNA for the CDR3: TGTGCCAGCAGCTCCACAGGGGGAGAGACCCAGTACTTC.

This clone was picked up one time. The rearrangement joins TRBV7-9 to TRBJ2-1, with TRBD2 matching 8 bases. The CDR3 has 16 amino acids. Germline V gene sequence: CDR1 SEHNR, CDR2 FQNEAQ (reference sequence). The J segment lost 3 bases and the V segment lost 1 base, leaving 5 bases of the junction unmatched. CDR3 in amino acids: CASSLDGGRRYNEQFF. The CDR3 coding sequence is TGTGCCAGCAGCTTAGATGGCGGGAGGCGCTACAATGAGCAGTTCTTC.

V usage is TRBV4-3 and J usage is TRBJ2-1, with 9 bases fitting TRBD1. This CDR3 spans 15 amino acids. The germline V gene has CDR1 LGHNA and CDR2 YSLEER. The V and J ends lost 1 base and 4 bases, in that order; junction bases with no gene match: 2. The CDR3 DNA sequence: TGCGCCAGCAGCCAAGGCGGGACAGGGTACAATGAGCAGTTCTTC. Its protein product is CASSQGGTGYNEQFF.

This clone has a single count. The CDR3 sequence: CASGLGLAGEADTQYF. CDR3 nucleotides: TGTGCTAGTGGTTTGGGACTAGCGGGAGAGGCAGATACGCAGTATTTT. J is TRBJ2-3 and V is TRBV12-5; 12 nucleotides line up with TRBD2. The germline gives CDR1 LGHNT, CDR2 FRNRAP. J was trimmed by 4 bases and V by 1 base; bases with no gene match: 3. The CDR3 totals 16 residues.

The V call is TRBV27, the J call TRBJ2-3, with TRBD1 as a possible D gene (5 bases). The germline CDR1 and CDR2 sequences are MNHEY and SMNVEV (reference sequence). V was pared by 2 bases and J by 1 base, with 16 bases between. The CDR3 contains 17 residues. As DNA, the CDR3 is TGTGCCAGCAGTTTAACCCCAGGGATAGACCGCACAGATACGCAGTATTTT. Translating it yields CASSLTPGIDRTDTQYF.

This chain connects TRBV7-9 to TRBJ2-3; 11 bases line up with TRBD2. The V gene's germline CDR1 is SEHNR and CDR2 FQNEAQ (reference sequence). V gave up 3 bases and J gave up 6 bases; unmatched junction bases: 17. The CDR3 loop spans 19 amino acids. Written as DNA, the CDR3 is TGTGCCAGCAGCTTCATCGCCCTTAGCGGGAGGGCCGAGTTGGATACGCAGTATTTT. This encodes CASSFIALSGRAELDTQYF.

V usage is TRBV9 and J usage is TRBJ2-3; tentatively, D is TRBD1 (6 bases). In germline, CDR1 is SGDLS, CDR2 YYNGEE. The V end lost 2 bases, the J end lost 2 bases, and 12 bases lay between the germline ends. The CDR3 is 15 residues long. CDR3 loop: CASSVAQGYTDTQYF. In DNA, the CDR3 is TGTGCCAGCAGCGTGGCACAGGGCTACACAGATACGCAGTATTTT.

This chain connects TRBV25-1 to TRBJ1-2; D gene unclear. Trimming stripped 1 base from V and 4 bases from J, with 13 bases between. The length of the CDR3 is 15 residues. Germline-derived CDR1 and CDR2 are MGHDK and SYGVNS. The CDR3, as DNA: TGTGCCAGCAGTGAATCCCGGGCGGTGGGCTATGGCTACACCTTC. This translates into CASSESRAVGYGYTF.

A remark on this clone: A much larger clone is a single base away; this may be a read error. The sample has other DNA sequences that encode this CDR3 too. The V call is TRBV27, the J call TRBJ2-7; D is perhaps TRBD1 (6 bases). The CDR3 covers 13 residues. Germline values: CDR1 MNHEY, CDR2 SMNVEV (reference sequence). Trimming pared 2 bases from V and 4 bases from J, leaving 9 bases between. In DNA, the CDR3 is TGTGCCAGCAGTTTAGGACAGACGTACGAGCAGTACTTC. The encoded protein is CASSLGQTYEQYF.

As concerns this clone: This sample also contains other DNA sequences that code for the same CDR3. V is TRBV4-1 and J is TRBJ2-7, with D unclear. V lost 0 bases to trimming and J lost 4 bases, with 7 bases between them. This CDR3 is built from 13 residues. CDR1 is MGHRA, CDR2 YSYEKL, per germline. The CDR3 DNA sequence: TGCGCCAGCAGCCAAGATAGCAGTTACGAGCAGTACTTC. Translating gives CASSQDSSYEQYF.

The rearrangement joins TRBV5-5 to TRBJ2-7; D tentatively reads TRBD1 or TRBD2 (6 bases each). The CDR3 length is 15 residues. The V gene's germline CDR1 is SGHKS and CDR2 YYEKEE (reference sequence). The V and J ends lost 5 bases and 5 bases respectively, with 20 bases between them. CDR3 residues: CASSRTAGQLNEQYF. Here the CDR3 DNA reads TGTGCCAGCAGTCGCACGGCGGGACAACTGAACGAGCAGTACTTC.

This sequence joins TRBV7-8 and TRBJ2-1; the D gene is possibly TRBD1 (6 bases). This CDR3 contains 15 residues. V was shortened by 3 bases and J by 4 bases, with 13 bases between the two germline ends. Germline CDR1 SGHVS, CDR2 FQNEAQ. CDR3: CASSFRDTPYNEQFF. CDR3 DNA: TGTGCCAGCAGCTTCCGGGACACCCCTTACAATGAGCAGTTCTTC.

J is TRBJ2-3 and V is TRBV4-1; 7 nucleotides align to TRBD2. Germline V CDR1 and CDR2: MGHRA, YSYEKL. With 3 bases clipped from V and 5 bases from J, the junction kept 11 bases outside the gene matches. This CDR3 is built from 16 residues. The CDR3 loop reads CASSQTPHAGVDTQYF. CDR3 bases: TGCGCCAGCAGCCAGACCCCTCACGCGGGAGTAGATACGCAGTATTTT.

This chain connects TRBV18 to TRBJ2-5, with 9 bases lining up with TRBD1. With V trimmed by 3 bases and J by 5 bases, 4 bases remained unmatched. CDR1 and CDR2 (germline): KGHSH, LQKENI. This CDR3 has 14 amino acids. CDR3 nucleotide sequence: TGTGCCAGCTCACCTACAGGGGGCAAGGAGACCCAGTACTTC. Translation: CASSPTGGKETQYF.

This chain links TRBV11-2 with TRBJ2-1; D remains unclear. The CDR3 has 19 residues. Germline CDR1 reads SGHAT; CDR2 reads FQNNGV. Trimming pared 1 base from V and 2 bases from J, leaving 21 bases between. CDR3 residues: CASSLASGTFHNPYNEQFF. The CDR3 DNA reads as TGTGCCAGCAGCTTAGCCTCTGGAACCTTTCACAACCCCTACAATGAGCAGTTCTTC.

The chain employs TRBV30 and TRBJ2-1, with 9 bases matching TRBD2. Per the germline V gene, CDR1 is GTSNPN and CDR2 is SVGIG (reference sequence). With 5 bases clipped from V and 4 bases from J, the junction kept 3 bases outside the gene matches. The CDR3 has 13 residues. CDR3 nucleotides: TGTGCCTGGCATAGCGGGAGTTACAATGAGCAGTTCTTC. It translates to CAWHSGSYNEQFF. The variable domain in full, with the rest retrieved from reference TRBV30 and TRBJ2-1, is SQTIHQWPATLVQPVGSPLSLECTVEGTSNPNLYWYRQAAGRGLQLLFYSVGIGQISSEVPQNLSASRPQDRQFILSSKKLLLSDSGFYLCAWHSGSYNEQFFGPGTRLTVL.

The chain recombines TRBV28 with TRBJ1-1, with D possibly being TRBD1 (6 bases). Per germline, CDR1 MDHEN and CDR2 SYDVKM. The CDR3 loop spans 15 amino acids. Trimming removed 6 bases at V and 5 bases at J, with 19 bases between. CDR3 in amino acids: CASSRGGGLRTEAFF. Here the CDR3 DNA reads TGTGCCAGCAGCCGAGGGGGGGGCTTACGGACTGAAGCTTTCTTT.

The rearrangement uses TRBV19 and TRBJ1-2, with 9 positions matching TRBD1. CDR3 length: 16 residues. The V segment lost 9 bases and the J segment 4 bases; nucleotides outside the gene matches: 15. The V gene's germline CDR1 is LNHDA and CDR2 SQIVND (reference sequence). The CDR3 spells CARVVENWDRVYGYTF. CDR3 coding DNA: TGTGCCAGAGTAGTGGAGAATTGGGACAGGGTCTATGGCTACACCTTC.

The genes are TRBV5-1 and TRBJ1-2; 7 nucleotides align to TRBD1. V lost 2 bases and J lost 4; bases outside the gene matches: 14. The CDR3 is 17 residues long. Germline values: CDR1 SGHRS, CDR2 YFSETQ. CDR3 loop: CASSLALTGRTIYGYTF. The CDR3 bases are TGCGCCAGCAGCTTAGCCCTGACAGGGCGCACGATCTATGGCTACACCTTC.

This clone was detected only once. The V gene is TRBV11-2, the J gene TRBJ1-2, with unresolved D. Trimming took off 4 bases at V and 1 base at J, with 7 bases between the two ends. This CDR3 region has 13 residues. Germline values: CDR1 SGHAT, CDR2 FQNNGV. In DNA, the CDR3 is TGTGCCAGCAGCTCCACAATTAACTATGGCTACACCTTC. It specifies CASSSTINYGYTF.

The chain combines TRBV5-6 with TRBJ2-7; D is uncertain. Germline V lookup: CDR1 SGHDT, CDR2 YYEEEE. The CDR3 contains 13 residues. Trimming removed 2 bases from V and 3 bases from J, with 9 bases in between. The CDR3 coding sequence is TGTGCCAGCAGCTTAAACAACAACTACGAGCAGTACTTC. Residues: CASSLNNNYEQYF.

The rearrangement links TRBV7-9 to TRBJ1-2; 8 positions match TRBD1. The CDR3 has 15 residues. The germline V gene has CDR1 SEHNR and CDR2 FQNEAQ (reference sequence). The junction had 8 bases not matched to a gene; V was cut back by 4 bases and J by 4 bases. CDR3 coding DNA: TGTGCCAGCAGCTCGGACAGGGCGCGGATCTATGGCTACACCTTC. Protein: CASSSDRARIYGYTF.

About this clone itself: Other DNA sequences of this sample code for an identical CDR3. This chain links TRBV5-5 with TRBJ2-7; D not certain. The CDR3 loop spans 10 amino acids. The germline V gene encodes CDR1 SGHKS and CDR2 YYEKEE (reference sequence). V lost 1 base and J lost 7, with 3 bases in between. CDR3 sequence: CASSLTEQYF. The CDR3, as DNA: TGTGCCAGCAGCTTGACGGAGCAGTACTTC.

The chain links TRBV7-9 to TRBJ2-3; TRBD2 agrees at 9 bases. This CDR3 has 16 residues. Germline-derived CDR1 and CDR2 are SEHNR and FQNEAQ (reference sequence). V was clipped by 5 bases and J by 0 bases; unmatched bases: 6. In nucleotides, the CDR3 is TGTGCCAGCAGCCCCCGACTAGCGGAGAGCACAGATACGCAGTATTTT. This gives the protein CASSPRLAESTDTQYF.

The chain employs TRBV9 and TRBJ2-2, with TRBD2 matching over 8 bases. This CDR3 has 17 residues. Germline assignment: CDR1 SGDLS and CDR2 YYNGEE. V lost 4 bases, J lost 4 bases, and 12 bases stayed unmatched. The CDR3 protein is CASSLRTSRPSTGELFF. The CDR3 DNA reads TGTGCCAGCAGCCTACGGACTAGCAGGCCGAGCACCGGGGAGCTGTTTTTT.

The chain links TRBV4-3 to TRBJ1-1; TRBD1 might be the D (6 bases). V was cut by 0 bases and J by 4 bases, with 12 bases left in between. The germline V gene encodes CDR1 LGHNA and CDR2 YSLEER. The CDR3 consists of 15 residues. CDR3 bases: TGCGCCAGCAGCCAAGATACAGGGTCGGTCACTGAAGCTTTCTTT. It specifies CASSQDTGSVTEAFF.